The T cell receptor (beta chain) described here comes from a study of shared clonotypes between healthy human individuals. The trim removed 5 bases at V and 1 base at J, leaving 7 bases unmatched. Per germline, CDR1 LNHDA and CDR2 SQIVND (reference sequence). This CDR3 comprises 16 residues. Original processing methods: Filtering differed since immunoSEQ provided only junctions, with no quality scores. The method was immunoSEQ multiplex PCR; TCRdb's version includes in-frame clones alone and lacks a portion of them. V, J and clone size are taken as reported in that table, and D and trimming were inferred from the DNA itself. The sample gives about 980,000 clones, about three quarters of which show up once; about 1.5% is in the top ten.

This rearrangement joins TRBV19 to TRBJ2-1, with 8 bases fitting TRBD2. The TCR originated in a man aged 18 to 35 in good health. What was sequenced was memory CD4+ T cells sorted from blood. Subset indicated: CD45RA-negative fraction. The CDR3 DNA reads TGTGCCAGTAGTCTGCTAGCGGGTTTTTCCTACAATGAGCAGTTCTTC. This sequence encodes CASSLLAGFSYNEQFF.